These 3 T cell receptor beta chains share one sample of origin, sequenced in a study of blood T cell repertoires in COVID-19. TCRdb keeps only in-frame clones here, not all; method: immunoSEQ multiplex PCR. Of approximately 260,000 clones listed, about 91% were seen once; the top ten hold approximately 4.6%. Sample: peripheral blood. These receptor sequences come from a woman between 40 and 55 years old who had recovered from COVID-19.

This CDR3 reads CASSYVSLYTEAFF. In nucleotides, the CDR3 is TGTGCCAGCAGTTATGTCAGTCTTTACACTGAAGCTTTCTTT. The gene calls are TRBV6-2 or TRBV6-3 and TRBJ1-1; D ambiguous. Germline-derived CDR1 and CDR2 are MNHEY and SVGEGT. There are 14 residues in the CDR3. V lost 3 bases and J lost 3, with 11 bases in between.

CDR3 nucleotide sequence: TGTGCCAGCAGCGGAGGGAGAACTAGCGGGGGGGAGACCCAGTACTTC. Translation: CASSGGRTSGGETQYF. J is TRBJ2-5 and V is TRBV9, with TRBD2 matching 12 bases. The V and J ends lost 3 bases and 5 bases, in that order; junction bases with no gene match: 8. CDR3 length: 16 amino acids. Germline loops: CDR1 SGDLS, CDR2 YYNGEE.

This clone was observed once. This sequence joins TRBV4-3 and TRBJ1-2, with a possible D match to TRBD1 (5 bases). The CDR3 is 15 residues long. The germline gives CDR1 LGHNA, CDR2 YSLEER. V dropped 1 base and J dropped 6 bases, with 15 bases sitting between them. DNA for the CDR3: TGCGCCAGCAGCCAAGGGGGCTTGGATTCAGATGGCTACACCTTC. Translation: CASSQGGLDSDGYTF.